These T cell receptor beta chains were read from a single sample in a study of blood T cell repertoires in COVID-19. Profiling relied on immunoSEQ multiplex PCR, and the TCRdb table lists in-frame clones only, not all of them. Of about 120,000 clones in the sample, 90% were seen once. Material: peripheral blood. These receptors originate from a woman aged 60-75 years with COVID-19, enrolled during active disease. Each CDR3 is given with its conserved first and last residue. Size tells how often a clone was seen (once, few, many) or the class of an expanded clone, and some rows leave it out.

size: few; V: TRBV6-5; J: TRBJ1-1; length: 13; CDR3: CASRRGIDTEAFF
size: .; V: TRBV5-3; J: TRBJ1-3; length: 19; CDR3: CARSLGLGGPDSSGNTIYF
size: .; V: TRBV6-5; J: TRBJ1-2; length: 16; CDR3: CASSYGGARIDYGYTF
size: .; V: TRBV6-6; J: TRBJ1-5; length: 16; CDR3: CASSYSPPVSNQPQHF
size: .; V: TRBV7-2; J: TRBJ1-5; length: 16; CDR3: CASSPSGGYSNQPQHF
size: few; V: TRBV7-9; J: TRBJ1-2; length: 13; CDR3: CASSPRTGPGYTF
size: .; V: TRBV28; J: TRBJ1-5; length: 16; CDR3: CASDPDRGYSNQPQHF
size: few; V: TRBV30; J: TRBJ2-3; length: 13; CDR3: CAWVAGGTDTQYF
size: .; V: TRBV3-1/TRBV3-2; J: TRBJ2-7; length: 15; CDR3: CASSQMAGGGEEQYF
size: .; V: TRBV12-3/TRBV12-4; J: TRBJ1-1; length: 11; CDR3: CASSLSRGPFF
size: once; V: TRBV30; J: TRBJ1-2; length: 15; CDR3: CAWSVLLEPNYGYTF
size: .; V: TRBV12-3/TRBV12-4; J: TRBJ2-7; length: 11; CDR3: CASSFSYEQYF
size: .; V: TRBV11-2; J: TRBJ2-1; length: 15; CDR3: CASSHRQGAYNEQFF
size: .; V: TRBV3-1/TRBV3-2; J: TRBJ2-5; length: 13; CDR3: CASSQDVQETQYF
size: .; V: TRBV3-1/TRBV3-2; J: TRBJ2-3; length: 15; CDR3: CASSQEGGFTDTQYF
size: .; V: TRBV9; J: TRBJ2-2; length: 16; CDR3: CASSSRLAGVTGELFF
size: .; V: TRBV5-1; J: TRBJ1-6; length: 17; CDR3: CASSLAGGSPNNSPLHF
size: .; V: TRBV6-2/TRBV6-3; J: TRBJ2-2; length: 14; CDR3: CASSWTSSTGELFF
size: .; V: TRBV19; J: TRBJ2-1; length: 13; CDR3: CASTAGGRNEQFF
size: .; V: TRBV5-1; J: TRBJ2-3; length: 15; CDR3: CASSYRQGSTDTQYF
size: .; V: TRBV7-2; J: TRBJ1-1; length: 15; CDR3: CASSLEVGARTEAFF
size: .; V: TRBV3-1/TRBV3-2; J: TRBJ2-1; length: 16; CDR3: CASSQEVGGSYNEQFF
size: .; V: TRBV3-1/TRBV3-2; J: TRBJ2-2; length: 14; CDR3: CASSQDRNMGELFF
size: .; V: TRBV4-2; J: TRBJ1-1; length: 15; CDR3: CASSQVQGANTEAFF